These 20 T cell receptor beta chains came from one sample sequenced in a study of control samples from healthy donors and cancer patients (dated by TCRdb to the early 2020s). Libraries came from the immunoSEQ multiplex PCR assay. TCRdb provides this immuneACCESS table in a form limited to in-frame rearrangements. Some clones are lacking; in checked studies, under half of them reflect an unresolved V gene, and why the rest are absent is not known. This sample comprises about 79,000 clones, 80% to 95% of them detected only once. The biggest ten clones account for 1.3% of the sample. Specimen: PBMCs. These receptors were taken from a woman aged 40 to 50 with lung cancer.

This clone was seen more than once but under ten times. J is TRBJ1-5 and V is TRBV7-9; the D is unclear. V was pared by 5 bases and J by 3 bases, with 5 bases between. This CDR3 has 12 residues. In germline, CDR1 is SEHNR, CDR2 FQNEAQ (reference sequence). The CDR3 spells CASSVSNQPQHF. The DNA of the CDR3 is TGTGCCAGCAGCGTGTCCAATCAGCCCCAGCATTTT.

The genes are TRBV3-1 (or the pseudogene TRBV3-2) and TRBJ2-7; D gene unclear. CDR1 is LGHDT and CDR2 is YNNKEL in the germline V gene (reference sequence). V was shortened by 0 bases and J by 4 bases, with 19 bases between the two germline ends. The CDR3 has 17 amino acids. In DNA form, the CDR3 reads TGTGCCAGCAGCCAAGATACGGAAAGGAGATCGGTATACGAGCAGTACTTC. Amino acids: CASSQDTERRSVYEQYF.

The chain carries TRBV19 and TRBJ1-5; D possibly corresponds to TRBD1 (5 bases). Germline V gene lookup returns CDR1 LNHDA and CDR2 SQIVND (reference sequence). The CDR3 is made up of 15 amino acids. Trimming shortened V by 5 bases and J by 1 base, and 12 bases separated the two germline ends. CDR3 amino acids: CASSPGERSNQPQHF. The CDR3 DNA reads as TGTGCCAGTAGTCCGGGGGAGCGGAGCAATCAGCCCCAGCATTTT.

The V and J genes are TRBV7-9 and TRBJ1-4; 7 bases match TRBD1. V was pared by 6 bases and J by 0 bases, with 16 bases of the junction left unmatched. The germline V gene has CDR1 SEHNR and CDR2 FQNEAQ (reference sequence). The CDR3 totals 19 residues. The CDR3 loop reads CASSTTSGQEFATNEKLFF. The CDR3 DNA reads as TGTGCCAGCAGTACCACAAGCGGACAGGAATTTGCAACTAATGAAAAACTGTTTTTT.

This rearrangement joins TRBV7-2 to TRBJ1-2, with 9 positions matching TRBD1. Trimming removed 3 bases from V and 4 bases from J; junction bases left unmatched: 6. Germline-derived CDR1 and CDR2 are SGHTA and FQGNSA. This CDR3 is 15 amino acids long. The CDR3 DNA reads as TGTGCCAGCAGCTTGGCCGGACAGGGGAGCTATGGCTACACCTTC. Protein product: CASSLAGQGSYGYTF.

This clone occurred once. This chain links TRBV2 with TRBJ2-3; the D gene is possibly TRBD1 (6 bases). Trimming took 8 bases from V and 1 from J, leaving 22 bases between them. Germline V CDR1 and CDR2: SNHLY, FYNNEI. The CDR3 runs to 17 residues. The DNA for the CDR3 is TGTGCCAGCGGACGCTACGTGGGGGCTAAGGGCACAGATACGCAGTATTTT. Its protein product is CASGRYVGAKGTDTQYF.

J is TRBJ2-2 and V is TRBV20-1; D may be TRBD2 (5 bases). V lost 3 bases and J lost 6, with 5 bases in between. In germline, CDR1 is DFQATT, CDR2 SNEGSKA (reference sequence). The CDR3 is 11 residues long. DNA for the CDR3: TGCAGTGCTAGCGGGGCCGGGGAGCTGTTTTTT. Translation gives CSASGAGELFF.

The chain recombines TRBV18 with TRBJ1-1; TRBD1 matches at 9 bases. This CDR3 is 15 amino acids long. Germline V gene lookup returns CDR1 KGHSH and CDR2 LQKENI. The ends lost 8 bases at V and 1 base at J; junction bases unmatched: 8. The CDR3 bases are TGTGCCAGCGCGTACTCGGGACAGGGGAACACTGAAGCTTTCTTT. Residues: CASAYSGQGNTEAFF.

The chain has TRBV24-1 and TRBJ1-4; D is unclear. The CDR3 totals 11 residues. CDR1 KGHDR and CDR2 SFDVKD come from the germline V gene. V lost 9 bases to trimming and J lost 7 bases, with 8 bases between them. The chain's CDR3 is CATGFGEKLFF. DNA of the CDR3: TGTGCCACCGGGTTCGGTGAAAAACTGTTTTTT.

The chain uses TRBV18 and TRBJ2-7; TRBD1 might be the D (6 bases). Germline V gives CDR1 KGHSH, CDR2 LQKENI. The V end lost 8 bases, the J end lost 5 bases, and 19 bases lay between the germline ends. CDR3 size: 14 residues. The DNA of the CDR3 is TGTGCCAGCACCCAAAGTAACAGGGTCCACGAGCAGTACTTC. Protein product: CASTQSNRVHEQYF. The variable domain in full, completed from reference TRBV18 and TRBJ2-7, reads NAGVMQNPRHLVRRRGQEARLRCSPMKGHSHVYWYRQLPEEGLKFMVYLQKENIIDESGMPKERFSAEFPKEGPSILRIQQVVRGDSAAYFCASTQSNRVHEQYFGPGTRLTVT.

The chain couples TRBV19 to TRBJ1-2; D remains unclear. Per the germline V gene, CDR1 is LNHDA and CDR2 is SQIVND (reference sequence). Trimming took 3 bases from V and 2 from J, leaving 10 bases between them. The CDR3 runs 14 residues. The CDR3, as DNA: TGTGCCAGTAGTATCGTCTTAACCAACTATGGCTACACCTTC. This codes for CASSIVLTNYGYTF.

The chain employs TRBV7-8 and TRBJ2-5; no clear D gene. This CDR3 comprises 13 residues. Looked up from germline, CDR1 is SGHVS and CDR2 is FQNEAQ. V was trimmed by 6 bases and J by 1 base, leaving 9 bases between them. The CDR3 reads CASSPVSQETQYF. In DNA, the CDR3 is TGTGCCAGCAGTCCAGTTTCCCAAGAGACCCAGTACTTC.

The chain recombines TRBV19 with TRBJ1-5; D is unclear. V lost 5 bases to trimming and J lost 5 bases, with 7 bases between them. CDR1 is LNHDA, CDR2 SQIVND, per germline (reference sequence). The CDR3 totals 12 residues. This CDR3 reads CASSHGDQPQHF. CDR3 DNA: TGTGCCAGTAGTCACGGCGATCAGCCCCAGCATTTT.

This chain connects TRBV19 to TRBJ1-2; 8 nucleotides match TRBD1. The CDR3 loop spans 15 amino acids. The V segment lost 5 bases and the J segment 7 bases; nucleotides outside the gene matches: 12. The germline V gene encodes CDR1 LNHDA and CDR2 SQIVND (reference sequence). The CDR3 is CASSFRTGFDTGYTF. The CDR3 bases are TGTGCCAGTAGTTTCAGGACAGGGTTTGATACTGGCTACACCTTC. The entire variable domain, with the rest obtained from reference TRBV19 and TRBJ1-2, is as follows: DGGITQSPKYLFRKEGQNVTLSCEQNLNHDAMYWYRQDPGQGLRLIYYSQIVNDFQKGDIAEGYSVSREKKESFPLTVTSAQKNPTAFYLCASSFRTGFDTGYTFGSGTRLTVV.

The rearrangement uses TRBV19 and TRBJ1-5, with 11 bases aligning to TRBD1. V trimming: 3 bases; J trimming: 5 bases; junction bases outside the gene matches: 3. The length of the CDR3 is 15 residues. Germline-derived CDR1 and CDR2 are LNHDA and SQIVND (reference sequence). The CDR3 sequence: CASSIGTGGYQPQHF. CDR3 nucleotide sequence: TGTGCCAGTAGTATCGGGACAGGGGGTTATCAGCCCCAGCATTTT.

J is TRBJ1-3 and V is TRBV12-3 or TRBV12-4; D call uncertain. The CDR3 is 13 residues long. Between the trimmed V and J ends, which lost 4 bases and 2 bases, there was a span of 6 bases. The CDR3 is CASSYSPGNTIYF. The CDR3 bases are TGTGCCAGCAGTTACAGCCCTGGAAACACCATATATTTT.

This clone was recorded only once. The chain couples TRBV2 to TRBJ2-2, with TRBD1 matching over 8 bases. The germline CDR1 and CDR2 sequences are SNHLY and FYNNEI. The CDR3 spans 15 residues. J was trimmed by 4 bases and V by 4 bases; bases with no gene match: 5. The CDR3 sequence: CASSGATGGTGELFF. CDR3 nucleotides: TGTGCCAGCAGTGGGGCTACAGGGGGCACCGGGGAGCTGTTTTTT. Full variable domain (outside the CDR3, taken from reference TRBV2 and TRBJ2-2): EPEVTQTPSHQVTQMGQEVILRCVPISNHLYFYWYRQILGQKVEFLVSFYNNEISEKSEIFDDQFSVERPDGSNFTLKIRSTKLEDSAMYFCASSGATGGTGELFFGEGSRLTVL.

V usage is TRBV2 and J usage is TRBJ2-7; no reliable D call. V was shortened by 6 bases and J by 3 bases, with 12 bases between the two germline ends. The CDR3 loop spans 13 amino acids. The germline CDR1 and CDR2 sequences are SNHLY and FYNNEI. CDR3 nucleotide sequence: TGTGCCAGCAGCGCCCGTTGGCTCTACGAGCAGTACTTC. Protein: CASSARWLYEQYF.

The chain recombines TRBV6-6 with TRBJ1-1; D unresolved. V was pared by 2 bases and J by 4 bases, with 8 bases between. This CDR3 spans 13 amino acids. Germline V gene data show CDR1 as MNHNY and CDR2 as SVGAGI (reference sequence). The CDR3 DNA follows: TGTGCCAGCAGTTACGACTCAGTCACTGAAGCTTTCTTT. Amino acids: CASSYDSVTEAFF.

The CDR3 bases are TGCAGCGCTCAGACTAGCGGGACCCTCGGCACCGGGGAGCTGTTTTTT. It translates to CSAQTSGTLGTGELFF. The gene calls are TRBV29-1 and TRBJ2-2, with 11 nucleotides matching TRBD2. J gave up 4 bases and V 7 bases, and 11 bases lay outside the gene matches. Germline-derived CDR1 and CDR2 are SQVTM and ANQGSEA. The CDR3 extends over 16 amino acids.